The entry that follows covers one T cell receptor beta chain sequence. Germline V gene lookup returns CDR1 SQVTM and CDR2 ANQGSEA. Trimming stripped 4 bases from V and 5 bases from J, with 11 bases between. The CDR3 runs 12 residues. This entry belongs to a study of blood T cell repertoires in COVID-19. Study-level information: The samples span acute and convalescent COVID-19 from the United States, Italy and Spain. PBMCs, B-cell-depleted T cells, or T cells were the source of the cDNA or gDNA that made up the material.

In the authors' methods: Estimation of nucleated cell counts was performed using reference gene primer amplification. Sequencing used immunoSEQ multiplex PCR; TCRdb keeps in-frame clones, though not all of them. That table furnishes V, J and clone size, whereas the DNA furnished D and trimming. The sample consists of tens of thousands of clones, 83% of them appearing once. The sequenced material came from peripheral blood. The chain joins TRBV29-1 to TRBJ1-2; D perhaps matches TRBD1 (6 bases). This clonotype was obtained from a man older than 75 with acute or convalescent COVID-19. DNA for the CDR3: TGCAGCGTTGGAGGGCAGGGGTATGGCTACACCTTC. It yields the protein CSVGGQGYGYTF.